Listed below are T cell receptor beta chains from one sample, sequenced in a study of identical twins. MiXCR was run by TCRdb on the 5' RACE reads, yielding one entry per CDR3 protein. The sample lists around 480,000 distinct CDR3 sequences; approximately 15% were seen once. Separately, the same data were catalogued under a study of yellow fever vaccine responses in identical twins.

Sample: CD4+ T cells sorted from blood. The receptors derive from a woman between 18 and 29 years old in good health. Each CDR3 is given with its conserved first and last residue. A D gene is named only where the DNA matches it firmly. The size field is filled for only some rows; it gives once, few, many or a size class.

j_gene,v_gene,d_gene,abundance,CDR3aa,CDR3nt
TRBJ2-1,TRBV6-1,TRBD1,.,CASSGDSASYNEQFF,TGTGCCAGCAGTGGGGACAGCGCCTCCTACAATGAGCAGTTCTTC
TRBJ2-1,TRBV6-2/TRBV6-3,.,few,CASSYKIEGRRPYNEQFF,TGTGCCAGCAGTTACAAGATAGAGGGGAGGCGCCCCTACAATGAGCAGTTCTTC
TRBJ2-4,TRBV3-1,TRBD1,few,CASSQWDRLAKNIQYF,TGTGCCAGCAGCCAGTGGGACAGGTTAGCCAAAAACATTCAGTACTTC
TRBJ2-7,TRBV23-1,TRBD2,few,CASSRSRTSGRRWGQYF,TGCGCCAGCAGTCGTTCCCGGACTAGCGGTCGGAGGTGGGGGCAGTACTTC
TRBJ1-1,TRBV7-8,.,.,CASSLALAGKAEAFF,TGTGCCAGCAGCTTAGCGTTGGCAGGGAAGGCTGAAGCTTTCTTT
TRBJ1-2,TRBV6-5,.,.,CASQSVRGYTF,TGTGCCAGCCAATCGGTCCGTGGCTACACCTTC
TRBJ2-3,TRBV7-9,TRBD2,.,CASSSGLAVITDTQYF,TGTGCCAGCAGCTCGGGACTAGCGGTGATCACAGATACGCAGTATTTT
TRBJ2-1,TRBV3-1,.,.,CASSPGSGIYNEQFF,TGTGCCAGCAGCCCCGGGAGCGGAATCTACAATGAGCAGTTCTTC
TRBJ2-5,TRBV5-1,TRBD1,few,CASWDRGVETQYF,TGCGCCAGCTGGGACAGGGGAGTGGAGACCCAGTACTTC
TRBJ2-1,TRBV3-1,.,many,CASSPSPPNEQFF,TGTGCCAGCAGCCCGAGCCCCCCGAATGAGCAGTTCTTC
TRBJ2-7,TRBV16,.,few,CASSQNTQGQGEQYF,TGTGCCAGCAGCCAAAATACACAGGGCCAGGGCGAGCAGTACTTC
TRBJ2-2,TRBV5-1,.,.,CASSRLKGLNTGELFF,TGCGCCAGCAGCCGCTTGAAGGGGCTGAACACCGGGGAGCTGTTTTTT
TRBJ2-2,TRBV28,.,many,CASSYRNTGELFF,TGTGCCAGCAGTTATCGAAACACCGGGGAGCTGTTTTTT
TRBJ1-1,TRBV18,TRBD1,.,CASSQGQGITEAFF,TGTGCCAGCTCACAGGGACAGGGGATCACTGAAGCTTTCTTT
TRBJ2-7,TRBV11-2,.,.,CASLVPDRSYEQYF,TGTGCCAGCCTCGTCCCGGACCGCTCCTACGAGCAGTACTTC
TRBJ2-3,TRBV5-1,TRBD2,.,CASSAYWRGGVTDTQYF,TGCGCCAGCAGCGCATATTGGCGGGGGGGCGTCACAGATACGCAGTATTTT
TRBJ2-7,TRBV7-6,.,few,CASSLDLGTPSYEQYF,TGTGCCAGCAGCTTAGATTTAGGGACCCCTTCCTACGAGCAGTACTTC
TRBJ1-1,TRBV6-1,.,few,CASRRAGRNTEAFF,TGTGCCAGCAGGAGGGCAGGGAGGAACACTGAAGCTTTCTTT
TRBJ2-1,TRBV9,TRBD2,.,CASSPPLKLAEGPGEQFF,TGTGCCAGCAGCCCGCCTCTTAAACTAGCGGAAGGGCCGGGTGAGCAGTTCTTC
TRBJ2-6,TRBV7-9,.,.,CASSLRRSSGANVLAF,TGTGCCAGCAGCTTAAGGAGGAGCTCTGGGGCCAACGTCCTGGCTTTC
TRBJ2-5,TRBV7-2,.,few,CATRGEGETQYF,TGTGCCACCCGAGGGGAAGGAGAGACCCAGTACTTC
TRBJ2-1,TRBV5-1,TRBD1,.,CASSPRQGAGLNEQFF,TGCGCCAGCAGCCCACGACAGGGGGCCGGTTTGAATGAGCAGTTCTTC